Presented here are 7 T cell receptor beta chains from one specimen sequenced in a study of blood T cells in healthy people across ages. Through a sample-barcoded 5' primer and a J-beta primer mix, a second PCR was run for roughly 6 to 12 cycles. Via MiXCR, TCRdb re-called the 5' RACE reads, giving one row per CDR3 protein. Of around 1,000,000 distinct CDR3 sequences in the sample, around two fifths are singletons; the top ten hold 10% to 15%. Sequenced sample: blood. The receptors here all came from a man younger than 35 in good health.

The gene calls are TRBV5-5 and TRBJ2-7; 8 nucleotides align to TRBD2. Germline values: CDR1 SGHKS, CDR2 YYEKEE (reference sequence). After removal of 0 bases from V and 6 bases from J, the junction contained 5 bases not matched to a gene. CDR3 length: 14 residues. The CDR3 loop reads CASSLAGRASEQYF. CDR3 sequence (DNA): TGTGCCAGCAGCTTGGCCGGGAGGGCCTCCGAGCAGTACTTC.

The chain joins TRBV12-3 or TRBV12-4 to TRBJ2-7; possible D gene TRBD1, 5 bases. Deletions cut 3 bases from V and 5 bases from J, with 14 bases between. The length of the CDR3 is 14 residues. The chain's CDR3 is CASSLTQGFDEQYF. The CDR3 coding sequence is TGTGCCAGCAGTTTGACTCAGGGTTTCGACGAGCAGTACTTC.

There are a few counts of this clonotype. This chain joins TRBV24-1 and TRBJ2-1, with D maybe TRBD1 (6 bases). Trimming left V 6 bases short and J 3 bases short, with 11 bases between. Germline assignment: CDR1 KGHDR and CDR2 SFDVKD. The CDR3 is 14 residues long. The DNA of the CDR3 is TGTGCCACCAGTCAGGGGCGAAACTACAATGAGCAGTTCTTC. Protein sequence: CATSQGRNYNEQFF.

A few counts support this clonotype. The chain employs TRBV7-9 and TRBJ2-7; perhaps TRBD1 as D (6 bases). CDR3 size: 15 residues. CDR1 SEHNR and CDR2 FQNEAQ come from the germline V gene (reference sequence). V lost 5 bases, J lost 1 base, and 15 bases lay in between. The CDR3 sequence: CASSTGRTPSYEQYF. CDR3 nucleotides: TGTGCCAGCAGCACAGGGAGAACTCCATCCTACGAGCAGTACTTC.

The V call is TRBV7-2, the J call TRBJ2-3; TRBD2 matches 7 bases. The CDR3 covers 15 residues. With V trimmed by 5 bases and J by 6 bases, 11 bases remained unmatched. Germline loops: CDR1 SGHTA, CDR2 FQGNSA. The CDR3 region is CASSPGLAVGDTQYF. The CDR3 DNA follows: TGTGCCAGCAGCCCCGGGCTAGCGGTCGGTGATACGCAGTATTTT.

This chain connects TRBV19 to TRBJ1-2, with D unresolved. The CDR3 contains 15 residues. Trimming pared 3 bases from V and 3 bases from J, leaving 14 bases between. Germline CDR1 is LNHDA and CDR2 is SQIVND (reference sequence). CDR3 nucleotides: TGTGCCAGTAGTATGGTAGGCAGAATGGACTATGGCTACACCTTC. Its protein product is CASSMVGRMDYGYTF.

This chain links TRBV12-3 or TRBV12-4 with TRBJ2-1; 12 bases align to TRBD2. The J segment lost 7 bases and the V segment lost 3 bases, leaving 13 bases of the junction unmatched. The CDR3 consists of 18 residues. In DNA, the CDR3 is TGTGCCAGCAGTTTTGGGGCTAGCGGGGGGGCCGGCCTAAATGAGCAGTTCTTC. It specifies CASSFGASGGAGLNEQFF.